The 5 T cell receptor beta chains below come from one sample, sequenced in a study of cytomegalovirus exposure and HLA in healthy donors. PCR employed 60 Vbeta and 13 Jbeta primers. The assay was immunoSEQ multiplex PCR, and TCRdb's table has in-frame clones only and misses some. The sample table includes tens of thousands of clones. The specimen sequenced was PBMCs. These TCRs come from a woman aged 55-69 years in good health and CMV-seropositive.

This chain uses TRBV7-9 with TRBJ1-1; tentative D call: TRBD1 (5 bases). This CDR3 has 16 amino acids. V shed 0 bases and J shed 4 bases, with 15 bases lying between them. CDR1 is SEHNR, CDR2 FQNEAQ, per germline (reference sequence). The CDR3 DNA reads TGTGCCAGCAGCTTAGCGCAGGCAGCCGGGGGCACTGAAGCTTTCTTT. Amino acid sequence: CASSLAQAAGGTEAFF.

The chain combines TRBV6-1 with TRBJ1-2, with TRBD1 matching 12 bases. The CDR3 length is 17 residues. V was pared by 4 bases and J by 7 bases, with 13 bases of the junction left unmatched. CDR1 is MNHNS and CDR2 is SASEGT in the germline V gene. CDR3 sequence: CASSASRDRGRWSGYTF. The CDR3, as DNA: TGTGCCAGCAGTGCGTCCCGGGACAGGGGGCGGTGGAGTGGCTACACCTTC.

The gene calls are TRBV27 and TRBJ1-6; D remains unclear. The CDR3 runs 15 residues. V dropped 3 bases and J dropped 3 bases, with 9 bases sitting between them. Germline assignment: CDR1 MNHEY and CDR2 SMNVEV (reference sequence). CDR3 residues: CASSFMVYYNSPLHF. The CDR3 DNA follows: TGTGCCAGCAGTTTCATGGTCTACTATAATTCACCCCTCCACTTT.

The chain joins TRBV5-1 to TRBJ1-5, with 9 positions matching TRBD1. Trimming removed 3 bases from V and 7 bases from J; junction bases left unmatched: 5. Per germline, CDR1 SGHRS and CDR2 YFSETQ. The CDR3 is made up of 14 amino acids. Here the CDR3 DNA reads TGCGCCAGCAGCTCCGGGACAGGGAGACAGCCCCAGCATTTT. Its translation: CASSSGTGRQPQHF.

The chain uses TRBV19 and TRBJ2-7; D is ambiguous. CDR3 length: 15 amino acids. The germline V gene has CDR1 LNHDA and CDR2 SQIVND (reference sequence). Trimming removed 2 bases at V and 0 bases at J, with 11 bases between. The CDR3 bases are TGTGCCAGTAGTATATCCGACTGGCACTCCTACGAGCAGTACTTC. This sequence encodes CASSISDWHSYEQYF.